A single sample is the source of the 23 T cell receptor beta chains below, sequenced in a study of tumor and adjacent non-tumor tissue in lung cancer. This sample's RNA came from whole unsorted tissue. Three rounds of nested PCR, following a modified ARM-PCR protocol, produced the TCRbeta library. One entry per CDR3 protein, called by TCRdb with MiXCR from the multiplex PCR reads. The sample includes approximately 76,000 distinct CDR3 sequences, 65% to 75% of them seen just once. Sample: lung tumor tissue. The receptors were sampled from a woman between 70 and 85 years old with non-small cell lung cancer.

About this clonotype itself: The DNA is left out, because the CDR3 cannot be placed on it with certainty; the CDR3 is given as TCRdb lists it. CDR3 protein: CSVGQGASTDTHYF. The chain uses TRBV29-1 and TRBJ2-3; the table's D call, TRBD1, has no DNA check behind it. The CDR3 region is 14 residues in length, termini included. Germline CDR1 reads SQVTM; CDR2 reads ANQGSEA.

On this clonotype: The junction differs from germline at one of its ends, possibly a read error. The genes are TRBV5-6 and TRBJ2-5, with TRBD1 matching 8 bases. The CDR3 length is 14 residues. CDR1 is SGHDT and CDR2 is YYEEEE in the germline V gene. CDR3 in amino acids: CVSNLGTGQETQYF. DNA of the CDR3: TGTGTCAGCAACCTCGGGACAGGCCAAGAGACCCAGTACTTC.

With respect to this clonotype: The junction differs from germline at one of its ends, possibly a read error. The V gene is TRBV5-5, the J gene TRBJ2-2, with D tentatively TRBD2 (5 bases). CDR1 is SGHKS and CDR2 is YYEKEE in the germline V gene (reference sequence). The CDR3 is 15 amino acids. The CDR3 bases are TGTGCCAGCAGCCTCTTGGCTGCGTCTACCGGGGAGCTGTTATTT. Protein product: CASSLLAASTGELLF.

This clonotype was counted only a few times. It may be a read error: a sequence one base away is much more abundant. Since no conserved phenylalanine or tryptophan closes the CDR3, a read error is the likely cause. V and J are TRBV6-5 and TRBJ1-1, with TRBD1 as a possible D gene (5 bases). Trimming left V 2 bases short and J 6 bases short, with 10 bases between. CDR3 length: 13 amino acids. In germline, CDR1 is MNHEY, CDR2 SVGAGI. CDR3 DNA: TGTGCCAGCAGTTACCCGGCGGGGGCTGAAGCTTTCCTT. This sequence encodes CASSYPAGAEAFL.

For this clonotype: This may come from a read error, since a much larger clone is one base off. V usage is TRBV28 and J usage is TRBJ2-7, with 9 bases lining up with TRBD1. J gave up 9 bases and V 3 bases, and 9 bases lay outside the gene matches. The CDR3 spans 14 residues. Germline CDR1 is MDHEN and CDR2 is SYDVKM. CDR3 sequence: CASSFGTGIIGQYF. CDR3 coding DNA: TGTGCCAGCAGTTTTGGGACAGGGATTATCGGGCAGTACTTC.

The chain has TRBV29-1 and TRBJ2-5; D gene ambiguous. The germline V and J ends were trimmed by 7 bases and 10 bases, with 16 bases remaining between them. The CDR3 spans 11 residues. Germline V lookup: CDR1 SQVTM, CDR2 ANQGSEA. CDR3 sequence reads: CSARLEEVQYF. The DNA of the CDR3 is TGCAGCGCCCGACTGGAAGAGGTCCAGTACTTC.

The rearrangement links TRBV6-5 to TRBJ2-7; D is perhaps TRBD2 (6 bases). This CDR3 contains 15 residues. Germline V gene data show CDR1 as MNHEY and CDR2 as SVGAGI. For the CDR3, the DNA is TGTCACAGCAGTTTAGCGGAGACGAGCTCCTACGAGCAGTACTTC. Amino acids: CHSSLAETSSYEQYF.

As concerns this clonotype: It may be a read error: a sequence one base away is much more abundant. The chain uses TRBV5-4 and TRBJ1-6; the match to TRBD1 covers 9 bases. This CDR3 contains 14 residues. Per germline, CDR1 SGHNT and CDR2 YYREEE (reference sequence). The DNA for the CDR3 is TGTGCCAGCAGCCAGGACAGGGGAGATTCACCCATCCACTTT. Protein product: CASSQDRGDSPIHF.

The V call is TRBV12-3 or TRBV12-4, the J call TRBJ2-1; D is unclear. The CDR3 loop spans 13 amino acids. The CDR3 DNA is TGTGTTAGCAGTTTATCCCCCAATGATGGGCAGTTCTTC. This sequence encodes CVSSLSPNDGQFF.

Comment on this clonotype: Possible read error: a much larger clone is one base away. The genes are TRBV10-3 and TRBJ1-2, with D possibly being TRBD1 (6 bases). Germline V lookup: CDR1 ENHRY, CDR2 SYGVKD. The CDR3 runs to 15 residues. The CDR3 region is CAISVRKGGPNGCTF. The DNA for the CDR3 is TGTGCCATCAGTGTCCGGAAAGGGGGTCCGAATGGCTGCACCTTC.

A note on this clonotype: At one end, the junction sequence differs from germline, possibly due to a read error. The CDR3 is CASSLGPGGTGNAIYF. CDR3 coding DNA: TGTGCCAGCAGCTTAGGCCCAGGGGGCACAGGAAACGCCATATATTTT. This chain uses TRBV7-2 with TRBJ1-3; 8 nucleotides match TRBD1. The CDR3 covers 16 residues. Germline V CDR1 and CDR2: SGHTA, FQGNSA.

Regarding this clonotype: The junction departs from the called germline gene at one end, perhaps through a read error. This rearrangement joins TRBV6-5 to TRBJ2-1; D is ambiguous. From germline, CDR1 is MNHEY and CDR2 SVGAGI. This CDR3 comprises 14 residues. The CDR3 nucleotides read TGTGCCGGCAGTCCCGCGGTTGGAGCCGGTGAGCAGTTCTTC. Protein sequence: CAGSPAVGAGEQFF.

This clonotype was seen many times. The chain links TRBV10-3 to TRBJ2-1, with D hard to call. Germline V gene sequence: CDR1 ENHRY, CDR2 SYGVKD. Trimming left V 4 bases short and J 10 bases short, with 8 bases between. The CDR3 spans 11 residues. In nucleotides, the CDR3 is TGTGCCATCAGTGGGGGTGGGGAGCAGTTCTTC. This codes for CAISGGGEQFF.

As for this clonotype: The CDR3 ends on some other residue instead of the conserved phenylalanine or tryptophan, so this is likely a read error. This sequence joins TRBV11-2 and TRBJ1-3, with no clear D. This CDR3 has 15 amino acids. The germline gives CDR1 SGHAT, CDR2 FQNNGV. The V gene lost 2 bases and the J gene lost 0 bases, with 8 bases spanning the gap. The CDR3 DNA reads TGTGCCAGCAGCTTAAACGGAGACTCTGGAAACACCATATATCTT. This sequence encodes CASSLNGDSGNTIYL.

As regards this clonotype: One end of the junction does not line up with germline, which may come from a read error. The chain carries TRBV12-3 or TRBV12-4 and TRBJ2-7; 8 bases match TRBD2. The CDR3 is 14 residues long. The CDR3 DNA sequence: TGTGTCAGCAATTGGACTAGCCTGGTGGACGAGCAGTACTTC. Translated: CVSNWTSLVDEQYF.

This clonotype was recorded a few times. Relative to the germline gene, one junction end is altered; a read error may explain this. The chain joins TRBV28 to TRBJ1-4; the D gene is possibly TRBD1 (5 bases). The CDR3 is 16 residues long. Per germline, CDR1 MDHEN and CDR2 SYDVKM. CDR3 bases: TGTGCCAGCAGTTTACGGGGGGTGTTGGCTAATGAAATACTGTTTTTT. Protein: CASSLRGVLANEILFF.

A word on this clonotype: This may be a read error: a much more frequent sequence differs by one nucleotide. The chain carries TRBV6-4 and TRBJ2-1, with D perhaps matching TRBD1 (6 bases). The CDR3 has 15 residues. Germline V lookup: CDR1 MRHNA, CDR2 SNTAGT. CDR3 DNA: TGTTCCAGCAGCGTGGACAGCGAGACGTACAATGAGCAGTTCTTC. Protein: CSSSVDSETYNEQFF.

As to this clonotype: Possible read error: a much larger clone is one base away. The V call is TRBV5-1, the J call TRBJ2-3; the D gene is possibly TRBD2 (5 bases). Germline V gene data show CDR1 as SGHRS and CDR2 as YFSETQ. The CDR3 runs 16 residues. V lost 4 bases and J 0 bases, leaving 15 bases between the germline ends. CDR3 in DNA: TGCGCCAGCAGCAGGTCTAGCAGGTCTAGCACAGATACGCAGTATTTT. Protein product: CASSRSSRSSTDTQYF.

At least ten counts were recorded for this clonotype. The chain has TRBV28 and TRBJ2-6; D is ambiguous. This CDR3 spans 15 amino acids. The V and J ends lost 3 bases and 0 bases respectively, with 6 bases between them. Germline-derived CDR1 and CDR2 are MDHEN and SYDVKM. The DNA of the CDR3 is TGTGCCAGCAGTTTGGTGAGCTCTGGGGCCAACGTCCTGACTTTC. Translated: CASSLVSSGANVLTF.

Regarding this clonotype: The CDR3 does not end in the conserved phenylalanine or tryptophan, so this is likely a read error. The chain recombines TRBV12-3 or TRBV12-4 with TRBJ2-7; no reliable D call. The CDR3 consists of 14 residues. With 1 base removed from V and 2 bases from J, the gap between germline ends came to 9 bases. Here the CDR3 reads CASSLDPQPYEQYL. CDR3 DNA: TGTGCCAGCAGTTTAGACCCACAGCCCTACGAGCAGTACCTC.

For the CDR3, the DNA is TGTGCCAGCAGGGACCAATCAGCAACTAATGAAAAACTGTTTTTT. Translated, it gives CASRDQSATNEKLFF. This sequence joins TRBV6-1 and TRBJ1-4; D ambiguous. From germline, CDR1 is MNHNS and CDR2 SASEGT. The CDR3 runs 15 residues. Between the trimmed V and J ends, which lost 6 bases and 0 bases, there was a span of 11 bases.

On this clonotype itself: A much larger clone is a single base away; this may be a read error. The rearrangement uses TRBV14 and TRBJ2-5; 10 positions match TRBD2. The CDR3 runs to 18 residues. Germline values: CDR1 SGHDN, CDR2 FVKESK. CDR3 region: CTSSQAVLGLADPGTQYF. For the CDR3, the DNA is TGTACCAGCAGCCAAGCGGTCCTCGGACTAGCGGACCCTGGGACCCAGTACTTC.

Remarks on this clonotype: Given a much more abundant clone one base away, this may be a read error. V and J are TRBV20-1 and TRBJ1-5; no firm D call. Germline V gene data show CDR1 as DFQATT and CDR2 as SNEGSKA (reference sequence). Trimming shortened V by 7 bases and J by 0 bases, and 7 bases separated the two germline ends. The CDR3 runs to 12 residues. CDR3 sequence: CSGKNSNQPQHF. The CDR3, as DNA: TGCAGTGGGAAAAATAGCAATCAGCCCCAGCATTTT.